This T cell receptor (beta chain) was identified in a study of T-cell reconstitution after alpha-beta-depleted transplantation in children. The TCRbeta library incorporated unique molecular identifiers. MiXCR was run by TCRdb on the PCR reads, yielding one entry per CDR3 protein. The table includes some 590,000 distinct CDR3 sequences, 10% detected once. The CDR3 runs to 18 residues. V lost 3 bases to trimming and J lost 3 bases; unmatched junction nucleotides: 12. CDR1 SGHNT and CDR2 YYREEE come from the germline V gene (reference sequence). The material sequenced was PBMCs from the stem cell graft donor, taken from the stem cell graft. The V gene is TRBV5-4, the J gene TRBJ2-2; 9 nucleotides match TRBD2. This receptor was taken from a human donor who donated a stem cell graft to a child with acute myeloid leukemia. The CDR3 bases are TGTGCCAGCAGCTGGGGCCCAGGAGGCGGGAGGGACACCGGGGAGCTGTTTTTT. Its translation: CASSWGPGGGRDTGELFF.